Presented here are 8 T cell receptor beta chains from one specimen sequenced in a study of vaccination and CD4 T cells after COVID-19 (dated by TCRdb to 2021 to 2024). These receptors have no identified antigens. The library came from PCR. The sample was run on an Illumina iSeq 100. TCR sequencing of DNA from cultured CD4+ T cells used the Oncomine TCR Beta short-read assay at the Johns Hopkins FTIC core. The public reads were reanalyzed by TCRdb: fastp trimming at Q25, MiXCR alignment, in-frame beta chains only. Rows merge per CDR3 protein into single entries with the most common DNA and genes. This sample has about 17,000 distinct CDR3 sequences in its table, and 45% to 65% of those were observed once. The top ten constitute 15% to 20% of the sample. The sample's treatment or condition label is to be understood as: approximately 9-day PBMC culture with coronavirus spike peptide pools or control peptides (ViraFEST assay).

The sample taken for sequencing was CD4+ T cells from blood, cultured in vitro. The receptors derive from a human donor who had recovered from COVID-19.

The CDR3 bases are TGTGCCAGCAGCTTACGAATTACCACCGGGGAGCTGTTTTTT. It translates to CASSLRITTGELFF. The rearrangement uses TRBV7-3 and TRBJ2-2; D is ambiguous. CDR3 length: 14 residues. The germline V gene has CDR1 SGHTA and CDR2 FQGTGA. The V end lost 2 bases, the J end lost 4 bases, and 8 bases lay between the germline ends.

The CDR3 is CASSYQRTQYF. In DNA, the CDR3 is TGTGCCAGCAGCTATCAGCGTACGCAGTATTTT. V is TRBV11-2 and J is TRBJ2-3; the D is unclear. The CDR3 runs to 11 residues. Trimming left V 4 bases short and J 8 bases short, with 7 bases between. Per germline, CDR1 SGHAT and CDR2 FQNNGV. Complete variable domain (other parts from reference TRBV11-2 and TRBJ2-3): EAGVAQSPRYKIIEKRQSVAFWCNPISGHATLYWYQQILGQGPKLLIQFQNNGVVDDSQLPKDRFSAERLKGVDSTLKIQPAKLEDSAVYLCASSYQRTQYFGPGTRLTVL.

The genes are TRBV7-9 and TRBJ2-5, with a tentative D call TRBD1 (6 bases). This CDR3 has 14 residues. Germline V gene sequence: CDR1 SEHNR, CDR2 FQNEAQ (reference sequence). Trimming pared 2 bases from V and 0 bases from J, leaving 7 bases between. The CDR3: CASSLRTDQETQYF. The CDR3 DNA reads TGTGCCAGCAGCTTAAGGACAGACCAAGAGACCCAGTACTTC.

Concerning this clonotype: Sequence at one end of the junction differs from germline and may be a read error. This sequence joins TRBV6-2 or TRBV6-3 and TRBJ2-5; D is ambiguous. The germline gives CDR1 MNHEY, CDR2 SVGEGT. The CDR3 sequence is 10 residues long. Written as DNA, the CDR3 is TGTGCCAGCAGACGCGAGAACCAGTACTTC. Amino acid sequence: CASRRENQYF.

The chain joins TRBV2 to TRBJ1-1; possible D gene TRBD1, 6 bases. The CDR3 has 13 amino acids. V lost 5 bases to trimming and J lost 4 bases, with 11 bases between them. The germline CDR1 and CDR2 sequences are SNHLY and FYNNEI. CDR3 nucleotide sequence: TGTGCCAGCAGTTTACAGGGCCGCACTGAAGCTTTCTTT. Its protein is CASSLQGRTEAFF.

CDR3 DNA sequence: TGCGCCAGCAGCTCCAAGACTAGCGGGGGAGTCTACGAGCAGTACTTC. Protein sequence: CASSSKTSGGVYEQYF. The rearrangement uses TRBV5-1 and TRBJ2-7, with 12 nucleotides matching TRBD2. The V segment lost 3 bases and the J segment 3 bases; nucleotides outside the gene matches: 7. Germline CDR1 and CDR2: SGHRS and YFSETQ. There are 16 residues in the CDR3.

The chain combines TRBV20-1 with TRBJ2-5, with D possibly TRBD2 on 6 matching bases. The V gene lost 4 bases and the J gene lost 5 bases, with 11 bases spanning the gap. The length of the CDR3 is 12 residues. CDR1 and CDR2 from the germline V gene are DFQATT and SNEGSKA (reference sequence). The CDR3 spells CSATTSGETQYF. In DNA, the CDR3 is TGCAGTGCTACGACTAGTGGGGAGACCCAGTACTTC.

The genes are TRBV5-8 and TRBJ2-3; perhaps TRBD2 as D (6 bases). The germline V gene encodes CDR1 SGHTS and CDR2 YDEGEE. This CDR3 has 16 residues. V was shortened by 3 bases and J by 1 base, with 15 bases between the two germline ends. The CDR3 reads CASSSQRLGGTDTQYF. DNA for the CDR3: TGTGCCAGCAGCTCTCAGAGACTAGGAGGCACAGATACGCAGTATTTT.